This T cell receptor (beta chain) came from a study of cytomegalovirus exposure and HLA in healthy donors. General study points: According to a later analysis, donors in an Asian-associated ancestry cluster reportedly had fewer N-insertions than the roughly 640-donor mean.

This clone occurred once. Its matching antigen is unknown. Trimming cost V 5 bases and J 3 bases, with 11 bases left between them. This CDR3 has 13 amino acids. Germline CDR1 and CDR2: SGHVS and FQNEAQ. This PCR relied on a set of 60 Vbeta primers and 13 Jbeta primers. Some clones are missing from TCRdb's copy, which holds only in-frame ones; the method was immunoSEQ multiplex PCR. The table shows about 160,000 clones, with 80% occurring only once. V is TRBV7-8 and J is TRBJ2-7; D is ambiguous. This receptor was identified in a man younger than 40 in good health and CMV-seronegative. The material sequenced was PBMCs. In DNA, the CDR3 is TGTGCCAGCAGCCTCCCGTTCGGCTACGAGCAGTACTTC. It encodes CASSLPFGYEQYF.